Each of the 29 T cell receptor beta chains below was sequenced from the same sample in a study of graft-versus-host responses after intestinal transplantation. Their specific antigens are unknown. Some clones are missing from TCRdb's copy, which holds only in-frame ones; the method was immunoSEQ multiplex PCR. The table includes 90,000 to 100,000 clones, around 90% detected once. The specimen comprised unstimulated CD8+ T cells sorted from spleen or lymph node cells, sampled before intestinal transplant. The receptors originated from a human donor who received an intestinal transplant.

The chain recombines TRBV30 with TRBJ2-7, with D perhaps matching TRBD2 (6 bases). Germline V lookup: CDR1 GTSNPN, CDR2 SVGIG (reference sequence). Trimming removed 3 bases from V and 0 bases from J, with 9 bases in between. The CDR3 contains 13 residues. The chain's CDR3 is CAWSAGLSYEQYF. CDR3 bases: TGTGCCTGGAGCGCGGGACTCTCCTACGAGCAGTACTTC.

The J gene is TRBJ1-5, the V gene TRBV19; D uncertain. Trimming removed 8 bases at V and 4 bases at J, with 15 bases between. There are 14 residues in the CDR3. Per the germline V gene, CDR1 is LNHDA and CDR2 is SQIVND (reference sequence). The CDR3 DNA reads TGTGCCAGTGGGCCGGGGATTTATAATCAGCCCCAGCATTTT. Protein: CASGPGIYNQPQHF.

This clone was seen only once. V and J are TRBV27 and TRBJ2-7, with 9 bases that match TRBD2. With 6 bases clipped from V and 0 bases from J, the junction kept 3 bases outside the gene matches. Germline CDR1 is MNHEY and CDR2 is SMNVEV (reference sequence). This CDR3 has 14 amino acids. This CDR3 is CASSLAGSSYEQYF. The DNA of the CDR3 is TGTGCCAGCAGCCTAGCGGGAAGCTCCTACGAGCAGTACTTC.

This chain uses TRBV5-6 with TRBJ2-7; the match to TRBD1 covers 10 bases. The CDR3 is 13 residues long. Germline V gives CDR1 SGHDT, CDR2 YYEEEE. With 4 bases clipped from V and 6 bases from J, the junction kept 4 bases outside the gene matches. The CDR3, as DNA: TGTGCCAGCAGCCGCGGACAGGGGGTCGAGCAGTACTTC. It is translated as CASSRGQGVEQYF.

The V call is TRBV6-5, the J call TRBJ1-2; 8 bases match TRBD1. V was pared by 4 bases and J by 4 bases, with 8 bases of the junction left unmatched. The length of the CDR3 is 15 residues. Per germline, CDR1 MNHEY and CDR2 SVGAGI. Here the CDR3 DNA reads TGTGCCAGCAGTTCTCGAGCCACAGGGGGCTATGGCTACACCTTC. Its translation is CASSSRATGGYGYTF.

V is TRBV7-9 and J is TRBJ2-1; tentative D call: TRBD1 (5 bases). This CDR3 comprises 16 residues. The germline CDR1 and CDR2 sequences are SEHNR and FQNEAQ (reference sequence). Trimming shortened V by 6 bases and J by 2 bases, and 17 bases separated the two germline ends. CDR3 DNA: TGTGCCAGCAGTCTTAGACTCGACAGCCCCTACAATGAGCAGTTCTTC. This codes for CASSLRLDSPYNEQFF.

V gene TRBV7-9 combines with J gene TRBJ2-5; D possibly corresponds to TRBD2 (5 bases). The CDR3 spans 15 residues. V was pared by 5 bases and J by 5 bases, with 18 bases between. Germline-derived CDR1 and CDR2 are SEHNR and FQNEAQ (reference sequence). The CDR3 DNA is TGTGCCAGCAGCGGTCCGGGATCCGGGTTGGAGACCCAGTACTTC. Translated: CASSGPGSGLETQYF. The full variable domain, completed using reference TRBV7-9 and TRBJ2-5, is DTGVSQNPRHKITKRGQNVTFRCDPISEHNRLYWYRQTLGQGPEFLTYFQNEAQLEKSRLLSDRFSAERPKGSFSTLEIQRTEQGDSAMYLCASSGPGSGLETQYFGPGTRLLVL.

The V call is TRBV7-9, the J call TRBJ2-5; D gene uncertain. CDR3 length: 17 amino acids. Trimming left V 4 bases short and J 0 bases short, with 18 bases between. From germline, CDR1 is SEHNR and CDR2 FQNEAQ (reference sequence). CDR3 sequence reads: CASSSRWVGAYQETQYF. CDR3 nucleotide sequence: TGTGCCAGCAGCTCCCGATGGGTTGGAGCGTACCAAGAGACCCAGTACTTC.

V gene TRBV4-3 combines with J gene TRBJ1-2; 8 nucleotides agree with TRBD1. CDR1 LGHNA and CDR2 YSLEER come from the germline V gene. There are 16 residues in the CDR3. The V and J ends lost 0 bases and 5 bases, in that order; junction bases with no gene match: 8. The CDR3 loop reads CASSQDRDRLAYGYTF. CDR3 DNA sequence: TGCGCCAGCAGCCAAGATCGGGACAGGCTGGCGTATGGCTACACCTTC.

This chain links TRBV4-1 with TRBJ1-2, with a possible D match to TRBD1 (5 bases). The CDR3 is made up of 16 amino acids. V lost 1 base and J 6 bases, leaving 18 bases between the germline ends. Germline assignment: CDR1 MGHRA and CDR2 YSYEKL. CDR3 DNA: TGCGCCAGCAGCCAAGGAAGTCCGGGGACTCCCAATGGCTACACCTTC. It encodes CASSQGSPGTPNGYTF.

This sequence joins TRBV5-1 and TRBJ2-3, with 11 bases aligning to TRBD1. With 3 bases clipped from V and 10 bases from J, the junction kept 4 bases outside the gene matches. Germline V CDR1 and CDR2: SGHRS, YFSETQ. The CDR3 is 13 amino acids. CDR3: CASSWTGGYAQYF. The CDR3 DNA is TGCGCCAGCAGCTGGACAGGGGGCTATGCGCAGTATTTT.

V is TRBV2 and J is TRBJ2-3; D not resolved. Trimming stripped 8 bases from V and 0 bases from J, with 12 bases between. The CDR3 covers 14 residues. Germline V CDR1 and CDR2: SNHLY, FYNNEI. CDR3 loop: CASCCGVSTDTQYF. DNA for the CDR3: TGTGCCAGCTGTTGCGGAGTAAGCACAGATACGCAGTATTTT.

This chain joins TRBV7-9 and TRBJ2-7; 13 positions agree with TRBD2. Per germline, CDR1 SEHNR and CDR2 FQNEAQ (reference sequence). The CDR3 contains 17 residues. V gave up 1 base and J gave up 4 bases; unmatched junction bases: 7. The CDR3 nucleotides read TGTGCCAGCAGCTTAGGAGGACTAGCGGGAGTAAAATACGAGCAGTACTTC. Its protein is CASSLGGLAGVKYEQYF.

V gene TRBV15 combines with J gene TRBJ2-1; TRBD1 might be the D (7 bases). CDR1 and CDR2 (germline): LNHNV, YYDKDF (reference sequence). Trimming removed 0 bases from V and 4 bases from J, with 13 bases in between. The CDR3 length is 16 residues. CDR3 coding DNA: TGTGCCACCAGCAGAGAGCGGGACAGCTCATACAATGAGCAGTTCTTC. Amino acids: CATSRERDSSYNEQFF.

The chain recombines TRBV5-6 with TRBJ2-1; weak D call: TRBD2 (6 bases). Trimming removed 0 bases at V and 8 bases at J, with 12 bases between. Germline assignment: CDR1 SGHDT and CDR2 YYEEEE. The CDR3 extends over 14 amino acids. The CDR3 coding sequence is TGTGCCAGCAGCTTGGGACTAGACGGGCATGAGCAGTTCTTC. Protein: CASSLGLDGHEQFF.

V gene TRBV19 combines with J gene TRBJ1-2; 7 bases are a match to TRBD1. This CDR3 has 13 residues. CDR1 and CDR2 (germline): LNHDA, SQIVND (reference sequence). With 5 bases clipped from V and 4 bases from J, the junction kept 4 bases outside the gene matches. CDR3 nucleotides: TGTGCCAGTAGTGCGGGGACAGTCTATGGCTACACCTTC. Translation: CASSAGTVYGYTF.

V usage is TRBV19 and J usage is TRBJ1-4; no reliable D call. The CDR3 contains 13 residues. Germline V gene data show CDR1 as LNHDA and CDR2 as SQIVND (reference sequence). V dropped 3 bases and J dropped 5 bases, with 7 bases sitting between them. CDR3 DNA: TGTGCCAGTAGTATTCGCCTAAATGAAAAACTGTTTTTT. This codes for CASSIRLNEKLFF.

The chain combines TRBV28 with TRBJ1-2; D is possibly TRBD1 (5 bases). CDR3 length: 15 amino acids. V was trimmed by 2 bases and J by 5 bases, leaving 15 bases between them. In germline, CDR1 is MDHEN, CDR2 SYDVKM. The CDR3 loop reads CASSLIGVGIYGYTF. The CDR3 DNA reads as TGTGCCAGCAGTTTAATAGGGGTGGGGATATATGGCTACACCTTC.

The rearrangement joins TRBV6-5 to TRBJ2-4; D unresolved. The CDR3 is 15 residues long. Trimming stripped 0 bases from V and 0 bases from J, with 6 bases between. In germline, CDR1 is MNHEY, CDR2 SVGAGI. For the CDR3, the DNA is TGTGCCAGCAGTTACTCGAGAGGAGCCAAAAACATTCAGTACTTC. Encoded protein: CASSYSRGAKNIQYF.

The chain combines TRBV7-9 with TRBJ2-5; D perhaps matches TRBD1 (6 bases). Per germline, CDR1 SEHNR and CDR2 FQNEAQ (reference sequence). The CDR3 extends over 15 amino acids. The V end lost 5 bases, the J end lost 5 bases, and 18 bases lay between the germline ends. CDR3 region: CASSDSYRVHETQYF. The CDR3 region has the DNA TGTGCCAGCAGCGATTCTTACAGGGTCCACGAGACCCAGTACTTC.

This clone was detected a few times. V is TRBV4-3 and J is TRBJ2-7, with 11 nucleotides matching TRBD1. Germline V gene sequence: CDR1 LGHNA, CDR2 YSLEER. This CDR3 is 15 amino acids long. V dropped 1 base and J dropped 2; count of bases not matched to a gene: 1. CDR3 sequence reads: CASSQGTGGAYEQYF. The DNA of the CDR3 is TGCGCCAGCAGCCAAGGGACAGGGGGCGCCTACGAGCAGTACTTC.

The chain uses TRBV7-7 and TRBJ2-1; TRBD1 agrees at 9 bases. This CDR3 has 12 amino acids. The germline V gene has CDR1 SSHAT and CDR2 FNYEAQ (reference sequence). Trimming took 8 bases from V and 9 from J; bases not matched to a gene: 5. CDR3 protein: CASGDRVGEQFF. CDR3 nucleotide sequence: TGTGCCAGCGGGGACAGGGTAGGTGAGCAGTTCTTC.

This chain links TRBV20-1 with TRBJ2-7, with no clear D. CDR1 is DFQATT, CDR2 SNEGSKA, per germline (reference sequence). V lost 4 bases and J 2 bases, leaving 6 bases between the germline ends. The CDR3 spans 11 residues. CDR3 loop: CSATEAYEQYF. Written as DNA, the CDR3 is TGCAGTGCTACTGAGGCCTACGAGCAGTACTTC.

J is TRBJ2-7 and V is TRBV10-1, with D possibly being TRBD1 (5 bases). Per the germline V gene, CDR1 is WNHNN and CDR2 is SYGVQD (reference sequence). V dropped 6 bases and J dropped 2 bases, with 14 bases sitting between them. The CDR3 spans 14 residues. DNA of the CDR3: TGCGCCAGCAGCCCAAGGGGCAGGACCTACGAGCAGTACTTC. This codes for CASSPRGRTYEQYF.

The chain links TRBV7-9 to TRBJ1-6; D gene ambiguous. The CDR3 is 15 amino acids. Germline CDR1 is SEHNR and CDR2 is FQNEAQ (reference sequence). V lost 5 bases to trimming and J lost 8 bases, with 16 bases between them. The CDR3 nucleotides read TGTGCCAGCAGCCCGACAAATGCCGGGGATTCACCCCTCCACTTT. Residues: CASSPTNAGDSPLHF.

V gene TRBV19 combines with J gene TRBJ2-7, with 7 bases lining up with TRBD2. Trimming removed 5 bases from V and 4 bases from J; junction bases left unmatched: 8. The CDR3 length is 14 residues. In germline, CDR1 is LNHDA, CDR2 SQIVND (reference sequence). The CDR3: CASSRTSVPYEQYF. CDR3 in DNA: TGTGCCAGTAGTCGTACTAGCGTTCCTTACGAGCAGTACTTC.

This chain joins TRBV6-1 and TRBJ1-2; D unresolved. The CDR3 totals 15 residues. Trimming removed 3 bases from V and 3 bases from J, with 14 bases in between. Germline loops: CDR1 MNHNS, CDR2 SASEGT. The CDR3 is CASSESGKVDYGYTF. CDR3 coding DNA: TGTGCCAGCAGTGAGTCAGGAAAGGTAGACTATGGCTACACCTTC.

J is TRBJ2-7 and V is TRBV4-1; possible D gene TRBD1, 5 bases. This CDR3 is built from 13 residues. Germline CDR1 MGHRA, CDR2 YSYEKL. V lost 3 bases and J lost 2, with 8 bases in between. Here the CDR3 DNA reads TGCGCCAGCAGCCAGATACAGGCCTACGAGCAGTACTTC. Amino acid sequence: CASSQIQAYEQYF.

The chain recombines TRBV30 with TRBJ2-7, with a possible D match to TRBD2 (6 bases). The CDR3 has 14 amino acids. Germline assignment: CDR1 GTSNPN and CDR2 SVGIG (reference sequence). The V gene lost 4 bases and the J gene lost 0 bases, with 13 bases spanning the gap. The CDR3 loop reads CAWKSSDYSYEQYF. The CDR3 coding sequence is TGTGCCTGGAAATCTAGCGACTACTCCTACGAGCAGTACTTC.